A single sample gave rise to the 15 T cell receptor beta chains below, sequenced in a study of T-cell reconstitution after alpha-beta-depleted transplantation in children. Molecular barcoding with unique molecular identifiers was used for the TCRbeta library. MiXCR was run by TCRdb on the PCR reads, yielding one entry per CDR3 protein. The data hold about 980,000 distinct CDR3 sequences, with around 30% observed a single time. The sequencing used PBMCs, mostly from graft donor cells, collected 360 days after TCRalphabeta/CD19-depleted stem cell transplant. The receptors shown here come from a boy under three years old who had a stem cell transplant for SCID, so the T cells may come from the graft donor.

This clonotype was detected a few times. The chain has TRBV12-3 or TRBV12-4 and TRBJ1-4; D unclear. Between the trimmed V and J ends, which lost 4 bases and 3 bases, there was a span of 12 bases. This CDR3 has 15 amino acids. The CDR3 reads CASSSWSSSNEKLFF. The CDR3 DNA sequence: TGTGCCAGCAGTTCCTGGTCTAGCTCTAATGAAAAACTGTTTTTT.

The genes are TRBV5-1 and TRBJ2-6; no definite D call. CDR1 is SGHRS, CDR2 YFSETQ, per germline. Trimming took 2 bases from V and 0 from J, leaving 6 bases between them. CDR3 length: 15 amino acids. The CDR3, as DNA: TGCGCCAGCAGCTTCCCCAGCTCTGGGGCCAACGTCCTGACTTTC. Protein sequence: CASSFPSSGANVLTF.

This chain uses TRBV6-1 with TRBJ2-2, with D possibly matching TRBD1 (5 bases). Germline CDR1 is MNHNS and CDR2 is SASEGT. This CDR3 region has 15 residues. The V gene lost 8 bases and the J gene lost 5 bases, with 18 bases spanning the gap. The CDR3 DNA sequence: TGTGCCAGCGGACCCTACACAGGTCCTACCGGGGAGCTGTTTTTT. This translates into CASGPYTGPTGELFF.

This clonotype turned up a few times. The chain carries TRBV5-1 and TRBJ2-1; 10 bases fit TRBD1. The CDR3 runs to 15 residues. J lost 6 bases, V lost 0 bases, and 3 bases had no gene match. Per the germline V gene, CDR1 is SGHRS and CDR2 is YFSETQ. The CDR3 protein is CASSLGQGARNEQFF. The DNA for the CDR3 is TGCGCCAGCAGCTTGGGACAGGGGGCGCGCAATGAGCAGTTCTTC.

The chain combines TRBV6-1 with TRBJ1-1; D ambiguous. V dropped 4 bases and J dropped 2 bases, with 8 bases sitting between them. The germline CDR1 and CDR2 sequences are MNHNS and SASEGT. CDR3 length: 13 residues. This CDR3 reads CASSGLVNTEAFF. DNA for the CDR3: TGTGCCAGCAGTGGGCTGGTTAACACTGAAGCTTTCTTT.

The V gene is TRBV5-1, the J gene TRBJ2-1; 7 nucleotides match TRBD2. This CDR3 has 17 amino acids. The ends lost 4 bases at V and 0 bases at J; junction bases unmatched: 10. Per the germline V gene, CDR1 is SGHRS and CDR2 is YFSETQ. CDR3 in DNA: TGCGCCAGCAGCCCTCGTACTAGCGAGTTCTCCTACAATGAGCAGTTCTTC. This encodes CASSPRTSEFSYNEQFF.

The sample holds a few counts of this clonotype. The chain combines TRBV12-3 or TRBV12-4 with TRBJ1-5; D might be TRBD1 (6 bases). V gave up 3 bases and J gave up 2 bases, with 11 bases separating them. The CDR3 sequence is 15 residues long. The CDR3 spells CASSFGTIRNQPQHF. The CDR3 coding sequence is TGTGCCAGCAGTTTCGGGACAATACGCAATCAGCCCCAGCATTTT.

V is TRBV10-3 and J is TRBJ2-5; tentative D call: TRBD2 (7 bases). Germline values: CDR1 ENHRY, CDR2 SYGVKD. V was pared by 2 bases and J by 4 bases, with 14 bases between. This CDR3 is 15 amino acids long. The CDR3 DNA reads as TGTGCCATCAGTGAGGTGGGGGGGCCAAGAGAGACCCAGTACTTC. Amino acid sequence: CAISEVGGPRETQYF.

The chain joins TRBV6-1 to TRBJ1-6, with TRBD1 matching over 7 bases. The CDR3 extends over 16 amino acids. Germline loops: CDR1 MNHNS, CDR2 SASEGT. The V and J ends lost 7 bases and 10 bases, in that order; junction bases with no gene match: 16. CDR3 coding DNA: TGTGCCAGCAATGTCGGTCCAGCAGGGGGAGGCTCACCCCTCCACTTT. Translation gives CASNVGPAGGGSPLHF.

This clonotype was found a few times. The V call is TRBV28, the J call TRBJ1-6; possibly TRBD1 for D (6 bases). V shed 4 bases and J shed 7 bases, with 14 bases lying between them. Germline CDR1 reads MDHEN; CDR2 reads SYDVKM. This CDR3 is 15 amino acids long. The CDR3: CASSSNEGGNSPLHF. CDR3 in DNA: TGTGCCAGCAGTTCCAACGAGGGGGGGAATTCACCCCTCCACTTT.

The chain employs TRBV12-3 or TRBV12-4 and TRBJ2-3; 9 bases are shared with TRBD2. This CDR3 has 16 amino acids. Germline trimming cut 5 bases from V and 5 bases from J; bases unmatched to any gene: 11. CDR3 protein: CASSPLLAGGQDTQYF. Written as DNA, the CDR3 is TGTGCCAGCAGTCCCCTCTTGGCGGGGGGGCAAGATACGCAGTATTTT.

V gene TRBV12-3 or TRBV12-4 combines with J gene TRBJ2-2; D tentatively reads TRBD1 or TRBD2 (6 bases each). The CDR3 runs to 15 residues. Trimming cost V 6 bases and J 4 bases, with 15 bases left between them. The CDR3 sequence: CASSPPGAGTGELFF. In nucleotides, the CDR3 is TGTGCCAGCAGCCCCCCGGGGGCGGGCACCGGGGAGCTGTTTTTT.

V usage is TRBV12-3 or TRBV12-4 and J usage is TRBJ1-2, with a weak D call TRBD1 (6 bases). The CDR3 is 15 residues long. The V end was cut by 6 bases, the J end by 4 bases, with 18 bases between. The CDR3 sequence: CASSPMGGAGYGYTF. CDR3 sequence (DNA): TGTGCCAGCAGCCCGATGGGGGGCGCGGGCTATGGCTACACCTTC.

This clonotype was seen only a few times. The genes are TRBV27 and TRBJ2-3; possible D gene TRBD2, 5 bases. This CDR3 contains 16 residues. Trimming removed 2 bases at V and 2 bases at J, with 14 bases between. Germline V lookup: CDR1 MNHEY, CDR2 SMNVEV (reference sequence). The CDR3 here is CASSLIGVQHTDTQYF. DNA of the CDR3: TGTGCCAGCAGTTTAATCGGGGTCCAACACACAGATACGCAGTATTTT.

In the case of this clonotype: Being one base from a much bigger clone, this may be a read error. The chain carries TRBV6-6 and TRBJ2-3; D is perhaps TRBD1 (5 bases). Trimming shortened V by 2 bases and J by 5 bases, and 5 bases separated the two germline ends. In germline, CDR1 is MNHNY, CDR2 SVGAGI (reference sequence). The CDR3 is 12 residues long. CDR3 region: CASSYRGDTQYF. CDR3 in DNA: TGTGCCAGCAGTTACAGGGGAGATACGCAGTATTTT.